This T cell receptor beta chain was identified in a study of blood T cell repertoires in COVID-19. Looking at the study overall: From the United States, Italy and Spain came samples of acute and convalescent COVID-19.

Sequencing used immunoSEQ multiplex PCR; TCRdb keeps in-frame clones, though not all of them. Of 150,000 to 200,000 clones listed, around 92% were seen once; the top ten hold 2.5% to 3%. Trimming left V 3 bases short and J 5 bases short, with 11 bases between. CDR3 length equals 14 residues. Germline CDR1 LNHNV, CDR2 YYDKDF (reference sequence). The source of this sequence is a man aged 60 to 75 with acute or convalescent COVID-19. The chain links TRBV15 to TRBJ2-1, with D possibly matching TRBD2 (6 bases). The sequenced sample consisted of peripheral blood. The CDR3 sequence is CATSRYSGNNEQFF. The CDR3 bases are TGTGCCACCAGCAGGTATAGCGGAAACAATGAGCAGTTCTTC.